The 23 T cell receptor beta chains presented below share a single source sample, sequenced in a study of CD8+CD57+ T cells in acquired aplastic anemia. Investigators profiled TCR beta VDJ and CDR3 from genomic DNA template. In TCRdb, the reads were re-called with MiXCR into one record per CDR3 protein. Here the sample spans around 500,000 distinct CDR3 sequences, about a third being singletons. By flow cytometry, patients selected for sequencing had shown an expansion of CD8+CD57+ cells. What was sequenced was sorted CD4+, CD8+, or CD8+CD57+ T cells (not recorded which) from PBMCs. Receptor source: a human donor with aplastic anemia.

This clonotype has ten or more counts. The chain joins TRBV9 to TRBJ1-1, with D uncertain. V lost 0 bases and J 1 base, leaving 7 bases between the germline ends. The CDR3 loop spans 14 amino acids. CDR1 is SGDLS and CDR2 is YYNGEE in the germline V gene. CDR3 amino acids: CASSVESRNTEAFF. The CDR3 DNA follows: TGTGCCAGCAGCGTAGAATCCAGGAACACTGAAGCTTTCTTT.

CDR3 sequence reads: CATSRDLAEKYEQYF. CDR3 nucleotide sequence: TGTGCCACCAGCAGAGATTTAGCGGAGAAGTACGAGCAGTACTTC. The chain carries TRBV15 and TRBJ2-7, with D possibly matching TRBD2 (6 bases). V was cut by 0 bases and J by 4 bases, with 13 bases left in between. The CDR3 is 15 amino acids. In germline, CDR1 is LNHNV, CDR2 YYDKDF (reference sequence). The whole variable domain, remainder taken from reference TRBV15 and TRBJ2-7, is DAMVIQNPRYQVTQFGKPVTLSCSQTLNHNVMYWYQQKSSQAPKLLFHYYDKDFNNEADTPDNFQSRRPNTSFCFLDIRSPGLGDTAMYLCATSRDLAEKYEQYFGPGTRLTVT.

The chain recombines TRBV10-3 with TRBJ1-1; tentatively, D is TRBD1 (5 bases). Trimming took off 10 bases at V and 4 bases at J, with 22 bases between the two ends. CDR3 length: 15 amino acids. Germline assignment: CDR1 ENHRY and CDR2 SYGVKD. The CDR3 spells CASRPSTGLSTEAFF. The CDR3 region has the DNA TGTGCCAGCAGACCCAGCACAGGACTGAGCACTGAAGCTTTCTTT.

This rearrangement joins TRBV15 to TRBJ1-3, with 7 bases identical to TRBD1. The V and J ends lost 1 base and 0 bases, in that order; junction bases with no gene match: 12. The length of the CDR3 is 19 residues. Germline V lookup: CDR1 LNHNV, CDR2 YYDKDF (reference sequence). The DNA of the CDR3 is TGTGCCACCAGCAGAGGAAACAGGGGACCTGAACTCTCTGGAAACACCATATATTTT. It specifies CATSRGNRGPELSGNTIYF.

The chain uses TRBV5-8 and TRBJ1-1; 9 bases map to TRBD1. CDR1 and CDR2 from the germline V gene are SGHTS and YDEGEE. Germline trimming cut 0 bases from V and 3 bases from J; bases unmatched to any gene: 3. The CDR3 has 15 amino acids. In DNA, the CDR3 is TGTGCCAGCAGCTTGGGGGACAGGGAAGACACTGAAGCTTTCTTT. Translated, it gives CASSLGDREDTEAFF.

This clonotype was counted between two and nine times. The V and J genes are TRBV7-3 and TRBJ1-1; TRBD1 aligns across 9 bases. Losses at the gene ends were 10 bases for V and 7 bases for J; bases not matched to a gene: 13. Germline CDR1 is SGHTA and CDR2 is FQGTGA. The length of the CDR3 is 14 residues. In nucleotides, the CDR3 is TGTGCCAATCAAAGGGACAGGGAAAAACATGAAGCTTTCTTT. Protein sequence: CANQRDREKHEAFF.

This clonotype was recorded many times. The chain joins TRBV2 to TRBJ2-3; D gene uncertain. The V end lost 5 bases, the J end lost 0 bases, and 9 bases lay between the germline ends. Germline V lookup: CDR1 SNHLY, CDR2 FYNNEI. The CDR3 sequence is 14 residues long. CDR3 DNA sequence: TGTGCCAGCAGTCAAGACACTAGCACAGATACGCAGTATTTT. It specifies CASSQDTSTDTQYF.

Note on this clonotype: A much larger clone lies a single base off, so this may be a read error. No conserved phenylalanine or tryptophan is present at the end of the CDR3, so a read error is the likely explanation. The chain combines TRBV2 with TRBJ2-7, with D possibly being TRBD1 (6 bases). V was trimmed by 4 bases and J by 3 bases, leaving 7 bases between them. Germline lookup yields CDR1 SNHLY and CDR2 FYNNEI. This CDR3 is built from 12 residues. For the CDR3, the DNA is TGTGCCAGCAGTGTACAGGGCTACGAGCAGTACTCC. Its translation: CASSVQGYEQYS.

This clonotype has a handful of counts. This chain connects TRBV19 to TRBJ2-3; 9 positions agree with TRBD2. The V and J ends lost 5 bases and 1 base, in that order; junction bases with no gene match: 7. This CDR3 is 16 amino acids long. From germline, CDR1 is LNHDA and CDR2 SQIVND (reference sequence). DNA for the CDR3: TGTGCCAGTAGTCTGACTAGCGGCCTGGGCACAGATACGCAGTATTTT. Translation gives CASSLTSGLGTDTQYF.

At least ten counts were recorded for this clonotype. The genes are TRBV2 and TRBJ1-3, with D possibly TRBD1 on 5 matching bases. Trimming removed 8 bases at V and 0 bases at J, with 14 bases between. Germline CDR1 is SNHLY and CDR2 is FYNNEI. The CDR3 is made up of 15 amino acids. CDR3: CASGERGPSGNTIYF. The CDR3 nucleotides read TGTGCCAGCGGGGAAAGGGGTCCCTCTGGAAACACCATATATTTT.

This clonotype was detected ten times or more. The CDR3 DNA is TGCAGTGCTCCCGGACTAGCGGAGCACGAGCAGTACTTC. This codes for CSAPGLAEHEQYF. The rearrangement uses TRBV20-1 and TRBJ2-7; TRBD2 matches at 10 bases. The CDR3 is made up of 13 amino acids. V lost 5 bases and J lost 5; bases outside the gene matches: 6. CDR1 and CDR2 from the germline V gene are DFQATT and SNEGSKA (reference sequence).

In this sample, this clonotype turned up many times. The rearrangement uses TRBV24-1 and TRBJ2-2; 8 nucleotides agree with TRBD1. CDR3 length: 16 amino acids. V shed 1 base and J 5 bases; nucleotides not matched to a gene: 5. Germline CDR1 and CDR2: KGHDR and SFDVKD. The CDR3 sequence: CATSDFQGAKTGELFF. The CDR3 region has the DNA TGTGCCACCAGTGATTTTCAGGGGGCAAAGACCGGGGAGCTGTTTTTT.

This chain joins TRBV2 and TRBJ1-2; 10 positions match TRBD1. The CDR3 runs 14 residues. Germline V gene data show CDR1 as SNHLY and CDR2 as FYNNEI. Trimming took 4 bases from V and 7 from J; bases not matched to a gene: 6. The CDR3 region is CASSALRDRGGYTF. In DNA, the CDR3 is TGTGCCAGCAGTGCCCTCCGGGACAGGGGTGGCTACACCTTC.

This clonotype has only one observation. The chain uses TRBV5-4 and TRBJ1-1; D call uncertain. CDR1 is SGHNT and CDR2 is YYREEE in the germline V gene (reference sequence). CDR3 size: 13 residues. The ends were cut back, 4 bases at V and 0 bases at J, with 7 bases in the middle. CDR3 loop: CASSPPLNTEAFF. CDR3 DNA sequence: TGTGCCAGCAGCCCTCCCTTGAACACTGAAGCTTTCTTT.

This clonotype appeared many times. The genes are TRBV7-9 and TRBJ1-5; D is unclear. Per germline, CDR1 SEHNR and CDR2 FQNEAQ (reference sequence). Between the trimmed V and J ends, which lost 6 bases and 2 bases, there was a span of 14 bases. The CDR3 extends over 15 amino acids. The CDR3 nucleotides read TGTGCCAGCAGTAATACACCTTCAGGCAATCAGCCCCAGCATTTT. Amino acid sequence: CASSNTPSGNQPQHF.

This clonotype has at least ten counts. CDR3 protein: CASSLISSYEQYF. The CDR3 DNA reads as TGTGCCAGCAGCTTAATAAGCTCCTACGAGCAGTACTTC. This sequence joins TRBV7-9 and TRBJ2-7; the D is unclear. Per the germline V gene, CDR1 is SEHNR and CDR2 is FQNEAQ (reference sequence). Between the trimmed V and J ends, which lost 2 bases and 0 bases, there was a span of 5 bases. The CDR3 is 13 amino acids.

In this sample, this clonotype turned up many times. The CDR3 nucleotides read TGTGCCAGTAAAGGAGGAGACAGGGAAGCTTTCTTT. Protein sequence: CASKGGDREAFF. This chain connects TRBV19 to TRBJ1-1; a weak D match, TRBD1 (6 bases). The germline V gene encodes CDR1 LNHDA and CDR2 SQIVND (reference sequence). The length of the CDR3 is 12 residues. Trimming removed 7 bases from V and 8 bases from J, with 14 bases in between. Based on the CDR3 plus reference TRBV19 and TRBJ1-1, the full variable domain is DGGITQSPKYLFRKEGQNVTLSCEQNLNHDAMYWYRQDPGQGLRLIYYSQIVNDFQKGDIAEGYSVSREKKESFPLTVTSAQKNPTAFYLCASKGGDREAFFGQGTRLTVV.

This chain connects TRBV12-3 or TRBV12-4 to TRBJ1-6; the D is unclear. The CDR3 is 15 residues long. Trimming took off 6 bases at V and 6 bases at J, with 15 bases between the two ends. This CDR3 reads CASSGQTASNSPLHF. The CDR3 DNA reads TGTGCCAGCAGCGGCCAAACAGCGTCTAATTCACCCCTCCACTTT.

This chain uses TRBV7-9 with TRBJ1-4, with TRBD1 identical over 7 bases. V lost 1 base, J lost 8 bases, and 13 bases stayed unmatched. Germline CDR1 is SEHNR and CDR2 is FQNEAQ (reference sequence). CDR3 length: 17 amino acids. The CDR3 spells CASSLGTGGPSGEKLFF. CDR3 DNA sequence: TGTGCCAGCAGCTTAGGGACAGGAGGTCCCAGTGGGGAAAAACTGTTTTTT. The full variable domain, its missing parts supplied by reference TRBV7-9 and TRBJ1-4, is DTGVSQNPRHKITKRGQNVTFRCDPISEHNRLYWYRQTLGQGPEFLTYFQNEAQLEKSRLLSDRFSAERPKGSFSTLEIQRTEQGDSAMYLCASSLGTGGPSGEKLFFGSGTQLSVL.

The chain carries TRBV5-1 and TRBJ2-1; D may match TRBD1 or TRBD2 (5 bases each). V was pared by 4 bases and J by 12 bases, with 8 bases between. Germline V gene sequence: CDR1 SGHRS, CDR2 YFSETQ. CDR3 length: 10 residues. For the CDR3, the DNA is TGCGCCAGCAGCGGGGGTACGCAGTTCTTC. This encodes CASSGGTQFF.

This clonotype was counted at least ten times. This chain connects TRBV20-1 to TRBJ1-2; 7 bases agree with TRBD1. There are 14 residues in the CDR3. V lost 6 bases and J lost 4; bases outside the gene matches: 11. Germline V CDR1 and CDR2: DFQATT, SNEGSKA (reference sequence). In nucleotides, the CDR3 is TGCAGTGCAAGACAGGGCGCGGAAACCTATGGCTACACCTTC. Translation gives CSARQGAETYGYTF.

In DNA, the CDR3 is TGTGCCACCCGACTAGCGGGGAGGTACGAGCAGTACTTC. It yields the protein CATRLAGRYEQYF. The chain combines TRBV11-2 with TRBJ2-7, with 11 bases identical to TRBD2. The V gene's germline CDR1 is SGHAT and CDR2 FQNNGV. Trimming took 10 bases from V and 4 from J; bases not matched to a gene: 6. This CDR3 region has 13 residues. The complete variable domain, with remaining parts taken from reference TRBV11-2 and TRBJ2-7, reads EAGVAQSPRYKIIEKRQSVAFWCNPISGHATLYWYQQILGQGPKLLIQFQNNGVVDDSQLPKDRFSAERLKGVDSTLKIQPAKLEDSAVYLCATRLAGRYEQYFGPGTRLTVT.

The chain uses TRBV24-1 and TRBJ2-5; 8 bases agree with TRBD2. The CDR3 sequence is 15 residues long. Per germline, CDR1 KGHDR and CDR2 SFDVKD. The V gene end was trimmed by 7 bases and the J gene end by 4 bases; junction bases not matched to a gene: 10. CDR3 in amino acids: CATSLDRAGAETQYF. In DNA, the CDR3 is TGTGCCACCAGCTTGGACCGAGCGGGAGCAGAGACCCAGTACTTC.